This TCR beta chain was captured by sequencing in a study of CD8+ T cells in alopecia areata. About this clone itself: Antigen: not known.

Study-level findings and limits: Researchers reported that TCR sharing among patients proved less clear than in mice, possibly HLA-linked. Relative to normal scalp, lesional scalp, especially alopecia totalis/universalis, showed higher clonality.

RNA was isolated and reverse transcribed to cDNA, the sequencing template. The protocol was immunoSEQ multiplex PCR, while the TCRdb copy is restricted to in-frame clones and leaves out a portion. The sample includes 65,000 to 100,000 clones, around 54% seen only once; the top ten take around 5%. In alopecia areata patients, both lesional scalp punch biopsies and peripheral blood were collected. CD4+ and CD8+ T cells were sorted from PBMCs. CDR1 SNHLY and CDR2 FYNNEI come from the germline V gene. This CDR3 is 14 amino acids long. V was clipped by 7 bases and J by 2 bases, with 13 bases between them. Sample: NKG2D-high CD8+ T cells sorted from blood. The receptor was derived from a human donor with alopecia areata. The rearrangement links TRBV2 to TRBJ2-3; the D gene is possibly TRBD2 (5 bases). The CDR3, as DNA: TGTGCCAGCATGAGAGCGGATCACACAGATACGCAGTATTTT. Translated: CASMRADHTDTQYF.